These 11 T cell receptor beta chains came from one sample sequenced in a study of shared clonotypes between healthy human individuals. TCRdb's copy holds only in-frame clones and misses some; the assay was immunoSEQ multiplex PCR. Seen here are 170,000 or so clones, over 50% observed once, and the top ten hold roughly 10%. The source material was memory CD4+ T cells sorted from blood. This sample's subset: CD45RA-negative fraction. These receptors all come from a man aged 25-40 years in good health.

In DNA form, the CDR3 reads TGTGCCAGCAGCCAGCGGACAGGGGGCGGGTACTATGGCTACACCTTC. Protein product: CASSQRTGGGYYGYTF. This rearrangement joins TRBV14 to TRBJ1-2, with TRBD1 matching 11 bases. The CDR3 covers 16 residues. Losses at the gene ends were 3 bases for V and 3 bases for J; bases not matched to a gene: 6. In germline, CDR1 is SGHDN, CDR2 FVKESK.

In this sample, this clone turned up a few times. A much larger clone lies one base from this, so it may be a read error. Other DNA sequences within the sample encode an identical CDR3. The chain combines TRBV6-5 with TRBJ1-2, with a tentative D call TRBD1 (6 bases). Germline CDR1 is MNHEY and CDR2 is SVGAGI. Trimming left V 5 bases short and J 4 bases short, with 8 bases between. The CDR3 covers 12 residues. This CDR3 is CASSKQGYGYTF. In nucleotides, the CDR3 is TGTGCCAGCAGTAAACAGGGCTATGGCTACACCTTC.

CDR3 loop: CASSRDRGRGYTF. In DNA, the CDR3 is TGTGCCAGCAGCCGGGACAGGGGGCGCGGCTACACCTTC. V is TRBV27 and J is TRBJ1-2, with 12 positions matching TRBD1. After removal of 6 bases from V and 8 bases from J, the junction contained 4 bases not matched to a gene. Germline V lookup: CDR1 MNHEY, CDR2 SMNVEV (reference sequence). The CDR3 length is 13 residues.

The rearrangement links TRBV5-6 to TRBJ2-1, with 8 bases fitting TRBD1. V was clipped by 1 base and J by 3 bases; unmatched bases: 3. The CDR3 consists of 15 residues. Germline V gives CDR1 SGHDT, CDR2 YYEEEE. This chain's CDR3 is CASSLTGGDYNEQFF. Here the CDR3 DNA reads TGTGCCAGCAGCTTGACAGGGGGAGACTACAATGAGCAGTTCTTC.

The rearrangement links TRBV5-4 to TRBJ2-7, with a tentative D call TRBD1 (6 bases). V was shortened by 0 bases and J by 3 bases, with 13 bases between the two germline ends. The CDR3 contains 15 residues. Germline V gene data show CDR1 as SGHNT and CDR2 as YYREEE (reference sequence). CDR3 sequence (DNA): TGTGCCAGCAGCTTGGAGTCAGGGGTAAACTACGAGCAGTACTTC. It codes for CASSLESGVNYEQYF. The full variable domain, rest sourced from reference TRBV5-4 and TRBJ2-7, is ETGVTQSPTHLIKTRGQQVTLRCSSQSGHNTVSWYQQALGQGPQFIFQYYREEENGRGNFPPRFSGLQFPNYSSELNVNALELDDSALYLCASSLESGVNYEQYFGPGTRLTVT.

The CDR3 is CASSSRTSGRINEQFF. The CDR3 DNA reads as TGCGCCAGCAGCTCACGGACTAGCGGGAGAATTAATGAGCAGTTCTTC. V gene TRBV5-1 combines with J gene TRBJ2-1; 13 bases match TRBD2. V shed 3 bases and J 7 bases; nucleotides not matched to a gene: 7. The CDR3 runs to 16 residues. Germline CDR1 SGHRS, CDR2 YFSETQ.

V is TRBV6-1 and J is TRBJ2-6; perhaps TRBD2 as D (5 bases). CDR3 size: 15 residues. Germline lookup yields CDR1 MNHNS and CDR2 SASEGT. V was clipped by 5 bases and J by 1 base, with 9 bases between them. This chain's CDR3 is CASSKRGSGANVLTF. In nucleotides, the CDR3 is TGTGCCAGCAGTAAGAGAGGGTCTGGGGCCAACGTCCTGACTTTC.

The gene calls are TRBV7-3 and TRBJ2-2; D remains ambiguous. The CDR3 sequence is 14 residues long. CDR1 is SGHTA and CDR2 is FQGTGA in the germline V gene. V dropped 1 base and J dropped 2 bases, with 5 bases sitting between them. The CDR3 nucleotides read TGTGCCAGCAGCTTAATAGCAAACACCGGGGAGCTGTTTTTT. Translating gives CASSLIANTGELFF.

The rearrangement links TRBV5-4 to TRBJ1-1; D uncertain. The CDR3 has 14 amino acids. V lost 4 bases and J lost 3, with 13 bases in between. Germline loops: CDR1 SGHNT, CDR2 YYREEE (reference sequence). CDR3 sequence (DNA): TGTGCCAGCAGCCGGGAGAGGTGGGACACTGAAGCTTTCTTT. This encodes CASSRERWDTEAFF.

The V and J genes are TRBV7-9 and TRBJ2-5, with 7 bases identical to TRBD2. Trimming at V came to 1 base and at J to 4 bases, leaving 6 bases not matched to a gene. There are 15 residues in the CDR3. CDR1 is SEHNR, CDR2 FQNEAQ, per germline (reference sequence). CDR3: CASSLGGRFGETQYF. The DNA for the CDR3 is TGTGCCAGCAGCTTAGGCGGGAGATTCGGAGAGACCCAGTACTTC.

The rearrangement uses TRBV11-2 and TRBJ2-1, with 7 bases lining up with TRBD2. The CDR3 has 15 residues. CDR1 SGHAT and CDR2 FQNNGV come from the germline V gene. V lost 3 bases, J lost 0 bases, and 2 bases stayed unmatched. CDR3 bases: TGTGCCAGCAGCTTTACTAGCGCCTCCTACAATGAGCAGTTCTTC. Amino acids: CASSFTSASYNEQFF.